The sequence of this T cell receptor (beta chain) was determined in a study of shared clonotypes between healthy human individuals. Whole-study context: Aged 18 to 49, the donors were two women and a few men.

Data came from immunoSEQ multiplex PCR; TCRdb stores just in-frame clones and leaves some out. The profile covers roughly 1,500,000 clones, with approximately 98.5% appearing a single time and about 0.35% taken by the ten largest. The CDR3 runs to 13 residues. V lost 8 bases, J lost 6 bases, and 7 bases stayed unmatched. The germline CDR1 and CDR2 sequences are LNHDA and SQIVND (reference sequence). Negatively enriched CD4+ T cells were divided by CD45RA into naive and memory. The specimen sequenced was naive CD4+ T cells sorted from blood. Subset here: CD45RA+ positively selected. The receptor was derived from a man aged 25 to 40 in good health. The gene calls are TRBV19 and TRBJ2-5; TRBD2 matches at 9 bases. CDR3 loop: CASENSGSKTQYF. Here the CDR3 DNA reads TGTGCCAGTGAAAATAGCGGGAGCAAGACCCAGTACTTC.